This is a list of T cell receptor beta chains from one sample in a study of blood T cells in healthy people across ages. TCRdb processed the 5' RACE reads anew with MiXCR; each CDR3 protein has one entry. The sample contains 1.2 million to 1.5 million distinct CDR3 sequences, almost 60% of which appear only once. Sequences were obtained from blood. All receptors come from a man younger than 35 in good health. CDR3s include the opening cysteine and the closing phenylalanine or tryptophan. Fields, in order: J gene, D gene, clone size, V gene, CDR3 DNA, CDR3 protein. A D gene is named only where the DNA matches it firmly. Part of the rows lack a size; the others show once, few, many or a class for expanded clones.

TRBJ2-3 | NA | NA | TRBV20-1 | TGCAGTGCTCAAGAAGGTTGGTCAGCCGCTAGCACAGATACGCAGTATTTT | CSAQEGWSAASTDTQYF
TRBJ2-5 | NA | NA | TRBV7-8 | TGTGCCAGCAGCTCCCAATTCTTCCTTGGTTGGCAAGAGACCCAGTACTTC | CASSSQFFLGWQETQYF
TRBJ2-5 | NA | NA | TRBV7-2 | TGTGCCAGCAGCCCACGGTTCGGGTATCGGGAGACCCAGTACTTC | CASSPRFGYRETQYF
TRBJ2-3 | NA | few | TRBV6-2/TRBV6-3 | TGTGCCAGCAGTTATAGTGACAGAGCTAGCACAGATACGCAGTATTTT | CASSYSDRASTDTQYF
TRBJ1-1 | TRBD1 | NA | TRBV18 | TGTGCCAGCTCACCGGGGGACAGGATCACTAACACTGAAGCTTTCTTT | CASSPGDRITNTEAFF
TRBJ2-5 | TRBD2 | NA | TRBV7-8 | TGTGCCAGCAGCGTGATGACTAGCGAGACCCAGTACTTC | CASSVMTSETQYF
TRBJ1-3 | NA | NA | TRBV4-1 | TGCGCCAGCAGCCATCCCCAAGGTTCCTCTGGAAACACCATATATTTT | CASSHPQGSSGNTIYF
TRBJ2-3 | TRBD1 | once | TRBV5-1 | TGCGCCAGCAGCCCCTCAGGGGGTATTAGCACAGATACGCAGTATTTT | CASSPSGGISTDTQYF
TRBJ2-1 | NA | NA | TRBV9 | TGTGCCAGCAGCGTATCACTGGGGTCGAGCTCCTACAATGAGCAGTTCTTC | CASSVSLGSSSYNEQFF
TRBJ1-2 | TRBD1 | few | TRBV12-3/TRBV12-4 | TGTGCCAGCAGTCCCCGGGACAGGGCGGACTATGGCTACACCTTC | CASSPRDRADYGYTF
TRBJ2-5 | TRBD1 | NA | TRBV20-1 | TGCAGTGCACCATGGGACAGGGAAGAGACCCAGTACTTC | CSAPWDREETQYF
TRBJ1-2 | NA | NA | TRBV6-1 | TGTGCCAGCACCGATAGACCTTGGGTGATGGATGGCTACACCTTC | CASTDRPWVMDGYTF
TRBJ2-5 | NA | NA | TRBV20-1 | TGCAGTGCTAGCTCAGGGGCCGTTGGGGAGACCCAGTACTTC | CSASSGAVGETQYF
TRBJ2-7 | TRBD1 | NA | TRBV4-3 | TGCGCCAGCAGCCAAGACCCCGCAGGGGGCATTGACAATGAGCAGTACTTC | CASSQDPAGGIDNEQYF
TRBJ2-5 | NA | few | TRBV10-3 | TGTGCCATAAGGCCGGGGGCTGAGGAGACCCAGTACTTC | CAIRPGAEETQYF
TRBJ2-7 | NA | NA | TRBV5-1 | TGCGCCAGCCGACTCTCTAGCGCGGGCTCCTACAATGAGCAGTACTTC | CASRLSSAGSYNEQYF
TRBJ1-2 | NA | NA | TRBV4-1 | TGCGCCAGCAGCCAAAACCTTCCTCGGGGCTATGGCTACACCTTC | CASSQNLPRGYGYTF
TRBJ1-2 | NA | NA | TRBV13 | TGTGCCAGCAGCTTAGTGTCAGGGCGTGCAAATGGCTACACCTTC | CASSLVSGRANGYTF
TRBJ2-7 | NA | few | TRBV4-3 | TGCGCCAGCAGCCAGCGACAGGACCCCTCCTACGAGCAGTACTTC | CASSQRQDPSYEQYF
TRBJ2-5 | NA | NA | TRBV30 | TGTGCCTGGAGTCGGGGACCAGAGACCCAGTACTTC | CAWSRGPETQYF
TRBJ2-1 | NA | NA | TRBV5-1 | TGCGCCGGCAGCTTGGCCGTGGAAAACAATGAGCAGTTCTTC | CAGSLAVENNEQFF
TRBJ1-1 | NA | NA | TRBV14 | TGTGCCAGCAGCCAAGATCGGTTCTCTGAAGCTTTCTTT | CASSQDRFSEAFF
TRBJ1-2 | NA | NA | TRBV7-7 | TGTGCTAGCAGCGAAACTATCGACGGGGGAAATTATGGCTACACCTTC | CASSETIDGGNYGYTF
TRBJ2-1 | NA | NA | TRBV6-2/TRBV6-3 | TGTGCCAGCAGTTCCCCGGGGGCTATCTACAATGAGCAGTTCTTC | CASSSPGAIYNEQFF
TRBJ2-5 | NA | few | TRBV20-1 | TGCAGTGCTAGGGACACTAGCTCTGAGACCCAGTACTTC | CSARDTSSETQYF
TRBJ2-1 | TRBD2 | NA | TRBV20-1 | TGCAGTGCTAGGGGACTAGCGGAAAATAATGAGCAGTTCTTC | CSARGLAENNEQFF
TRBJ2-7 | TRBD1 | NA | TRBV4-3 | TGCGCCAGCAGCCAAGTCTACGGAAAGGGGGCCGGAAACGAGCAGTACTTC | CASSQVYGKGAGNEQYF
TRBJ2-2 | TRBD2 | once | TRBV7-9 | TGTACCAGCAGCGTCGGGGGGTTGCCCGGGGAGCTGTTTTTT | CTSSVGGLPGELFF
TRBJ2-1 | NA | NA | TRBV18 | TGTGCCAGCTCACCATCCGGGGGCCTTGACAATGAGCAGTTCTTC | CASSPSGGLDNEQFF
TRBJ1-5 | NA | once | TRBV2 | TGTGCCAGCTCAGTAGTGGAAACGAGCAATCAGCCCCAGCATTTT | CASSVVETSNQPQHF
TRBJ2-3 | TRBD2 | NA | TRBV2 | TGTGCCAGCAAGCGGGATCCCACAGATACGCAGTATTTT | CASKRDPTDTQYF
TRBJ1-1 | NA | NA | TRBV4-1 | TGCGTCAGCAGCCAACAACAGGGCCAGAACACTGAAGCTTTCTTT | CVSSQQQGQNTEAFF